The 17 T cell receptor beta chains presented below share a single source sample, sequenced in a study of shared clonotypes between healthy human individuals. Clones were read by immunoSEQ multiplex PCR, and TCRdb kept only the in-frame ones, dropping some. The sample lists about 1.4 million clones, roughly 97% occurring once. The sample comprised naive CD4+ T cells sorted from blood. Subset meaning: CD45RA+ positively selected. The receptors were sampled from a man aged 25-45 years in good health.

This chain connects TRBV10-3 to TRBJ2-2, with TRBD2 identical over 9 bases. The V gene end was trimmed by 3 bases and the J gene end by 1 base; junction bases not matched to a gene: 0. Germline values: CDR1 ENHRY, CDR2 SYGVKD. This CDR3 is built from 15 residues. CDR3 nucleotides: TGTGCCATCAGTGAACTAGCGGGGAACACCGGGGAGCTGTTTTTT. As protein: CAISELAGNTGELFF.

Remarks on this clone: This same CDR3 is encoded by further DNA sequences in the sample. The CDR3 DNA reads as TGCGCCAGCAGCTTGGGGGACAGAAACTATGGCTACACCTTC. It is translated as CASSLGDRNYGYTF. J is TRBJ1-2 and V is TRBV5-1; TRBD1 agrees at 7 bases. V was clipped by 0 bases and J by 2 bases; unmatched bases: 1. Germline V gene sequence: CDR1 SGHRS, CDR2 YFSETQ. The CDR3 length is 14 residues. The whole variable domain, filled in from reference TRBV5-1 and TRBJ1-2, reads KAGVTQTPRYLIKTRGQQVTLSCSPISGHRSVSWYQQTPGQGLQFLFEYFSETQRNKGNFPGRFSGRQFSNSRSEMNVSTLELGDSALYLCASSLGDRNYGYTFGSGTRLTVV.

This chain joins TRBV9 and TRBJ2-6; D is possibly TRBD1 (6 bases). Germline V gives CDR1 SGDLS, CDR2 YYNGEE. The V and J ends lost 3 bases and 0 bases respectively, with 13 bases between them. The CDR3 has 17 residues. CDR3 nucleotides: TGTGCCAGCAGCGCGGGACACAGGAACTCTGGGGCCAACGTCCTGACTTTC. It codes for CASSAGHRNSGANVLTF.

This rearrangement joins TRBV28 to TRBJ1-5; D call uncertain. The CDR3 is made up of 13 amino acids. CDR1 is MDHEN and CDR2 is SYDVKM in the germline V gene. Trimming took 4 bases from V and 4 from J, leaving 8 bases between them. The DNA for the CDR3 is TGTGCCAGCAGTTCCAGGATTAATCAGCCCCAGCATTTT. As protein: CASSSRINQPQHF. Drawing the rest from reference TRBV28 and TRBJ1-5, the complete variable domain is DVKVTQSSRYLVKRTGEKVFLECVQDMDHENMFWYRQDPGLGLRLIYFSYDVKMKEKGDIPEGYSVSREKKERFSLILESASTNQTSMYLCASSSRINQPQHFGDGTRLSIL.

This rearrangement joins TRBV15 to TRBJ2-1; D is unclear. V was shortened by 1 base and J by 5 bases, with 12 bases between the two germline ends. Per germline, CDR1 LNHNV and CDR2 YYDKDF (reference sequence). This CDR3 contains 15 residues. CDR3 nucleotide sequence: TGTGCCACCAGCAGAGGTCTGGGATTGAACAATGAGCAGTTCTTC. The encoded protein is CATSRGLGLNNEQFF. The variable domain in full, with the rest retrieved from reference TRBV15 and TRBJ2-1, is DAMVIQNPRYQVTQFGKPVTLSCSQTLNHNVMYWYQQKSSQAPKLLFHYYDKDFNNEADTPDNFQSRRPNTSFCFLDIRSPGLGDTAMYLCATSRGLGLNNEQFFGPGTRLTVL.

This chain links TRBV6-5 with TRBJ2-5; 7 bases line up with TRBD1. This CDR3 has 15 residues. Per the germline V gene, CDR1 is MNHEY and CDR2 is SVGAGI. J lost 1 base, V lost 6 bases, and 8 bases had no gene match. CDR3 sequence: CASSYTGVPQETQYF. The CDR3 DNA sequence: TGTGCCAGCAGCTACACAGGGGTTCCCCAAGAGACCCAGTACTTC.

The rearrangement links TRBV7-9 to TRBJ1-1; D not certain. The CDR3 spans 16 residues. Germline CDR1 is SEHNR and CDR2 is FQNEAQ (reference sequence). Trimming removed 5 bases at V and 0 bases at J, with 16 bases between. CDR3 coding DNA: TGTGCCAGCAGCCCCCTGGCGAAAAGGGTGAACACTGAAGCTTTCTTT. Amino acids: CASSPLAKRVNTEAFF.

The chain combines TRBV18 with TRBJ2-2, with a tentative D call TRBD2 (5 bases). Trimming cost V 4 bases and J 0 bases, with 9 bases left between them. The CDR3 consists of 15 residues. The V gene's germline CDR1 is KGHSH and CDR2 LQKENI. CDR3 DNA sequence: TGTGCCAGCTCACGGCAGACTACGAACACCGGGGAGCTGTTTTTT. Translated: CASSRQTTNTGELFF.

Concerning this clone: This same CDR3 is encoded by further DNA sequences in the sample. The rearrangement joins TRBV9 to TRBJ1-1, with D unresolved. This CDR3 has 14 amino acids. V lost 2 bases, J lost 1 base, and 9 bases lay in between. CDR1 is SGDLS and CDR2 is YYNGEE in the germline V gene. In DNA form, the CDR3 reads TGTGCCAGCAGCGTGGGAGGCCGGAACACTGAAGCTTTCTTT. The encoded protein is CASSVGGRNTEAFF.

This chain links TRBV30 with TRBJ2-1; D call uncertain. CDR1 GTSNPN and CDR2 SVGIG come from the germline V gene (reference sequence). The CDR3 consists of 16 residues. The V gene lost 0 bases and the J gene lost 8 bases, with 20 bases spanning the gap. The CDR3: CAWSVPRIPHNYEQFF. CDR3 DNA: TGTGCCTGGAGTGTACCGAGGATCCCCCACAATTATGAGCAGTTCTTC.

The chain links TRBV6-5 to TRBJ2-1; D is possibly TRBD1 (6 bases). This CDR3 spans 14 amino acids. Germline V gene data show CDR1 as MNHEY and CDR2 as SVGAGI. The V end lost 1 base, the J end lost 10 bases, and 14 bases lay between the germline ends. The CDR3 DNA is TGTGCCAGCAGTTACTTCGAGGGGGTGGGGGAGCAGTTCTTC. Translating gives CASSYFEGVGEQFF.

In this sample, this clone turned up once. The gene calls are TRBV12-5 and TRBJ1-2, with a weak D call TRBD1 (6 bases). The CDR3 consists of 15 residues. V dropped 5 bases and J dropped 6 bases, with 19 bases sitting between them. Per germline, CDR1 LGHNT and CDR2 FRNRAP. CDR3 nucleotide sequence: TGTGCTAGTGGTATAACGCCCGGGACATATAATGGCTACACCTTC. Its protein is CASGITPGTYNGYTF.

This CDR3 reads CASRPSGGTYEQYF. In DNA, the CDR3 is TGTGCCAGCAGGCCTAGCGGGGGTACCTACGAGCAGTACTTC. V is TRBV7-2 and J is TRBJ2-7; 10 nucleotides match TRBD2. Looked up from germline, CDR1 is SGHTA and CDR2 is FQGNSA. The CDR3 runs to 14 residues. Losses at the gene ends were 6 bases for V and 2 bases for J; bases not matched to a gene: 4.

The chain combines TRBV2 with TRBJ2-5; 8 nucleotides match TRBD1. This CDR3 is 14 amino acids long. V lost 4 bases and J lost 0; bases outside the gene matches: 1. In germline, CDR1 is SNHLY, CDR2 FYNNEI. This CDR3 is CASSVGQDQETQYF. DNA of the CDR3: TGTGCCAGCAGTGTGGGACAGGACCAAGAGACCCAGTACTTC.

The chain is built from TRBV19 and TRBJ2-3, with D possibly being TRBD2 (6 bases). The CDR3 extends over 15 amino acids. Germline-derived CDR1 and CDR2 are LNHDA and SQIVND (reference sequence). Between the trimmed V and J ends, which lost 3 bases and 3 bases, there was a span of 13 bases. The CDR3 loop is CASSIWEEGTDTQYF. The CDR3 bases are TGTGCCAGTAGTATTTGGGAGGAGGGTACAGATACGCAGTATTTT.

V gene TRBV7-9 combines with J gene TRBJ2-6, with 10 bases aligning to TRBD1. With V trimmed by 5 bases and J by 4 bases, 5 bases remained unmatched. Germline V gene sequence: CDR1 SEHNR, CDR2 FQNEAQ (reference sequence). The CDR3 sequence is 16 residues long. The CDR3 sequence: CASSVGQGFGANVLTF. For the CDR3, the DNA is TGTGCCAGCAGCGTGGGACAGGGGTTCGGGGCCAACGTCCTGACTTTC.

The chain couples TRBV19 to TRBJ1-5, with a tentative D call TRBD1 (6 bases). Germline loops: CDR1 LNHDA, CDR2 SQIVND (reference sequence). The V and J ends lost 3 bases and 5 bases respectively, with 14 bases between them. This CDR3 is 15 amino acids long. CDR3 DNA sequence: TGTGCCAGTAGTATGGCGGACAGATCATATCAGCCCCAGCATTTT. Protein: CASSMADRSYQPQHF.